Following are 21 T cell receptor beta chains from one sample sequenced in a study of blood T cell repertoires in COVID-19. Clones were read by immunoSEQ multiplex PCR, and TCRdb kept only the in-frame ones, dropping some. The sample has 95,000 to 100,000 clones, about 84% seen once. The material sequenced was peripheral blood. Receptor source: a woman older than 75 with acute or convalescent COVID-19.

The chain carries TRBV7-3 and TRBJ1-2; D unclear. The V end was cut by 0 bases, the J end by 8 bases, with 10 bases between. The CDR3 covers 13 residues. Germline V gives CDR1 SGHTA, CDR2 FQGTGA. The CDR3 protein is CASSLTGSKGYTF. The CDR3 DNA is TGTGCCAGCAGCTTAACGGGGAGCAAGGGCTACACCTTC.

To note about this clone: Other nucleotide sequences from this sample produce the same CDR3. CDR3 amino acids: CASSPGGFSYNEQFF. In DNA, the CDR3 is TGCGCCAGCAGCCCCGGGGGGTTCTCCTACAATGAGCAGTTCTTC. The rearrangement links TRBV5-1 to TRBJ2-1, with TRBD2 matching 7 bases. Germline CDR1 is SGHRS and CDR2 is YFSETQ. The junction had 4 bases not matched to a gene; V was cut back by 4 bases and J by 0 bases. The CDR3 totals 15 residues.

The chain links TRBV5-1 to TRBJ1-2, with 8 positions matching TRBD1. Trimming removed 5 bases from V and 6 bases from J; junction bases left unmatched: 6. CDR1 SGHRS and CDR2 YFSETQ come from the germline V gene. This CDR3 has 13 residues. CDR3 bases: TGCGCCAGCAGACAACAGGGGGTTGATGGCTACACCTTC. Amino acid sequence: CASRQQGVDGYTF.

The V call is TRBV4-1, the J call TRBJ2-5, with no clear D. The CDR3 consists of 15 residues. V was trimmed by 4 bases and J by 5 bases, leaving 17 bases between them. Germline-derived CDR1 and CDR2 are MGHRA and YSYEKL. The CDR3 loop reads CASSPESGSLETQYF. As DNA, the CDR3 is TGCGCCAGCAGCCCAGAAAGTGGTAGTCTGGAGACCCAGTACTTC.

This clone was observed once. The chain is built from TRBV7-3 and TRBJ2-2; tentatively, D is TRBD2 (6 bases). This CDR3 is 13 amino acids long. CDR1 is SGHTA, CDR2 FQGTGA, per germline. V lost 6 bases and J 1 base, leaving 6 bases between the germline ends. CDR3 in DNA: TGTGCCAGCAGGCGGGGGAACACCGGGGAGCTGTTTTTT. It specifies CASRRGNTGELFF.

This chain connects TRBV5-6 to TRBJ2-6; 10 positions match TRBD1. The CDR3 sequence is 19 residues long. V was pared by 3 bases and J by 2 bases, with 11 bases of the junction left unmatched. In germline, CDR1 is SGHDT, CDR2 YYEEEE. The CDR3, as DNA: TGTGCCAGCAGCTCCTCGCGGGACAGGGGAAATACTGGGGCCAACGTCCTGACTTTC. Its translation is CASSSSRDRGNTGANVLTF.

The rearrangement joins TRBV25-1 to TRBJ1-6; 7 bases fit TRBD1. V dropped 3 bases and J dropped 0; count of bases not matched to a gene: 5. Germline loops: CDR1 MGHDK, CDR2 SYGVNS. The CDR3 sequence is 17 residues long. CDR3 sequence (DNA): TGTGCCAGCAGTGAGACGGGACAGAGCTCCTATAATTCACCCCTCCACTTT. Its protein product is CASSETGQSSYNSPLHF. The complete variable domain, with remaining parts taken from reference TRBV25-1 and TRBJ1-6, reads EADIYQTPRYLVIGTGKKITLECSQTMGHDKMYWYQQDPGMELHLIHYSYGVNSTEKGDLSSESTVSRIRTEHFPLTLESARPSHTSQYLCASSETGQSSYNSPLHFGNGTRLTVT.

This clone showed up just a few times. The chain couples TRBV6-5 to TRBJ1-2, with 8 bases identical to TRBD1. Trimming cost V 6 bases and J 3 bases; bases outside gene matches: 9. The CDR3 sequence is 15 residues long. Germline V gene lookup returns CDR1 MNHEY and CDR2 SVGAGI. Written as DNA, the CDR3 is TGTGCCAGCAGGGGACAGGCTTCTCCCTACTATGGCTACACCTTC. Translated, it gives CASRGQASPYYGYTF.

The chain couples TRBV4-3 to TRBJ2-2, with D possibly being TRBD2 (5 bases). V dropped 4 bases and J dropped 1 base, with 7 bases sitting between them. This CDR3 has 14 amino acids. The germline V gene has CDR1 LGHNA and CDR2 YSLEER. CDR3: CASSRGQNTGELFF. CDR3 nucleotides: TGCGCCAGCAGCCGAGGGCAGAACACCGGGGAGCTGTTTTTT.

This chain uses TRBV2 with TRBJ2-3; TRBD2 matches 9 bases. J lost 5 bases, V lost 5 bases, and 8 bases had no gene match. This CDR3 is 15 amino acids long. The germline V gene has CDR1 SNHLY and CDR2 FYNNEI. CDR3: CASSPRGGQRDTQYF. CDR3 nucleotides: TGTGCCAGCAGTCCGCGGGGGGGGCAGAGAGATACGCAGTATTTT.

The J gene is TRBJ2-2, the V gene TRBV2; D call uncertain. CDR3 length: 15 amino acids. CDR1 and CDR2 (germline): SNHLY, FYNNEI. Between the trimmed V and J ends, which lost 2 bases and 1 base, there was a span of 8 bases. The CDR3: CASSETQMNTGELFF. For the CDR3, the DNA is TGTGCCAGCAGTGAAACCCAGATGAACACCGGGGAGCTGTTTTTT.

The chain uses TRBV6-5 and TRBJ1-2, with 7 positions matching TRBD1. The CDR3 sequence is 14 residues long. Germline V gene lookup returns CDR1 MNHEY and CDR2 SVGAGI. V gave up 6 bases and J gave up 1 base; unmatched junction bases: 5. CDR3 sequence reads: CASRWDSYNYGYTF. The CDR3 bases are TGTGCCAGCAGATGGGACAGTTATAACTATGGCTACACCTTC.

By proportion, this clone is medium-sized (0.01 to 0.1%). The chain employs TRBV4-1 and TRBJ2-2; TRBD1 matches at 9 bases. Per the germline V gene, CDR1 is MGHRA and CDR2 is YSYEKL. The CDR3 has 14 amino acids. Trimming cost V 4 bases and J 5 bases; bases outside gene matches: 2. The CDR3: CASSRDRATGELFF. DNA of the CDR3: TGCGCCAGCAGCCGGGACAGGGCGACCGGGGAGCTGTTTTTT.

The chain couples TRBV19 to TRBJ2-3, with TRBD2 as a possible D gene (5 bases). The length of the CDR3 is 14 residues. V shed 5 bases and J shed 5 bases, with 14 bases lying between them. CDR1 is LNHDA, CDR2 SQIVND, per germline (reference sequence). Here the CDR3 reads CASSHSQEGDTQYF. The CDR3 DNA is TGTGCCAGTAGTCATAGCCAAGAGGGAGATACGCAGTATTTT. Complete variable domain (other parts from reference TRBV19 and TRBJ2-3): DGGITQSPKYLFRKEGQNVTLSCEQNLNHDAMYWYRQDPGQGLRLIYYSQIVNDFQKGDIAEGYSVSREKKESFPLTVTSAQKNPTAFYLCASSHSQEGDTQYFGPGTRLTVL.

This chain joins TRBV11-3 and TRBJ1-4, with 12 nucleotides matching TRBD1. V dropped 5 bases and J dropped 5; count of bases not matched to a gene: 6. Germline V gene sequence: CDR1 SGHNT, CDR2 YENEEA. The CDR3 extends over 16 amino acids. CDR3 residues: CASSEGQGAGNEKLFF. Here the CDR3 DNA reads TGTGCCAGCAGCGAGGGACAGGGGGCCGGGAATGAAAAACTGTTTTTT.

The rearrangement uses TRBV7-2 and TRBJ1-1, with 7 bases identical to TRBD1. The CDR3 totals 15 residues. Germline assignment: CDR1 SGHTA and CDR2 FQGNSA. V shed 1 base and J 4 bases; nucleotides not matched to a gene: 6. CDR3 residues: CASSLGDSFITEAFF. CDR3 coding DNA: TGTGCCAGCAGCTTAGGGGACAGCTTTATCACTGAAGCTTTCTTT.

The gene calls are TRBV2 and TRBJ2-1; TRBD2 matches at 12 bases. CDR1 SNHLY and CDR2 FYNNEI come from the germline V gene. V shed 7 bases and J 7 bases; nucleotides not matched to a gene: 11. The CDR3 has 16 residues. The chain's CDR3 is CASTASTSGGLNEQFF. The CDR3 DNA reads as TGTGCCAGCACGGCCTCAACTAGCGGGGGGCTAAATGAGCAGTTCTTC.

This chain links TRBV2 with TRBJ1-2, with TRBD1 matching over 7 bases. With 7 bases clipped from V and 6 bases from J, the junction kept 14 bases outside the gene matches. The CDR3 runs 15 residues. CDR1 SNHLY and CDR2 FYNNEI come from the germline V gene. As DNA, the CDR3 is TGTGCCAGCACTCAAGCCCGCAGGGGGTTTGATGGCTACACCTTC. Protein: CASTQARRGFDGYTF. Full variable domain (missing parts from reference TRBV2 and TRBJ1-2): EPEVTQTPSHQVTQMGQEVILRCVPISNHLYFYWYRQILGQKVEFLVSFYNNEISEKSEIFDDQFSVERPDGSNFTLKIRSTKLEDSAMYFCASTQARRGFDGYTFGSGTRLTVV.

The chain uses TRBV27 and TRBJ2-7; no definite D call. With 4 bases removed from V and 6 bases from J, the gap between germline ends came to 10 bases. This CDR3 region has 12 residues. The germline V gene has CDR1 MNHEY and CDR2 SMNVEV (reference sequence). The CDR3 loop is CASSSEIGEQYF. CDR3 DNA: TGTGCCAGCAGTTCCGAGATCGGCGAGCAGTACTTC.

The CDR3 reads CASSVDSYGYTF. In DNA form, the CDR3 reads TGTGCCAGCAGCGTCGACAGCTATGGCTACACCTTC. The chain employs TRBV5-4 and TRBJ1-2; weak D call: TRBD1 (5 bases). Deletions cut 4 bases from V and 4 bases from J, with 8 bases between. CDR1 is SGHNT and CDR2 is YYREEE in the germline V gene (reference sequence). This CDR3 spans 12 amino acids.

The V and J genes are TRBV11-2 and TRBJ1-4; D may be TRBD1 (6 bases). CDR1 is SGHAT, CDR2 FQNNGV, per germline. Trimming removed 4 bases from V and 0 bases from J, with 15 bases in between. There are 17 residues in the CDR3. The DNA of the CDR3 is TGTGCCAGCAGCTCAACAGGGCTGGGTGCAACTAATGAAAAACTGTTTTTT. It is translated as CASSSTGLGATNEKLFF.